This TCR beta chain is drawn from a study of B cell selection in AIRE deficiency. Study findings and constraints: Only approximately 10% of approximately 3,700 shared Treg sequences were patient-specific; 31.6% healthy-specific. Shared Treg sequences had shorter CDR3s, biased toward rearrangements with few non-templated insertions. Roughly 28% of healthy-donor shared Treg TCRbeta sequences appeared in patient Tconv cells.

The protocol was immunoSEQ multiplex PCR, while the TCRdb copy is restricted to in-frame clones and leaves out a portion. The sample yields approximately 25,000 clones, around 95% seen once. Sorting defined conventional CD4 T cells as CD4+CD127+. Healthy unrelated donors supplied the control samples. As for this clone: Its antigen is unidentified.

Sequencing was done on a sample of CD4+CD127+ conventional T cells sorted from PBMCs. The TCR comes from a human donor in good health.

The CDR3 sequence: CASSQDRTRGSPLHF. Here the CDR3 DNA reads TGCGCCAGCAGCCAAGACAGGACCCGAGGTTCACCCCTCCACTTT. The V and J genes are TRBV5-1 and TRBJ1-6; D perhaps matches TRBD1 (6 bases). The CDR3 loop spans 15 amino acids. The V end lost 4 bases, the J end lost 9 bases, and 17 bases lay between the germline ends. Germline loops: CDR1 SGHRS, CDR2 YFSETQ.